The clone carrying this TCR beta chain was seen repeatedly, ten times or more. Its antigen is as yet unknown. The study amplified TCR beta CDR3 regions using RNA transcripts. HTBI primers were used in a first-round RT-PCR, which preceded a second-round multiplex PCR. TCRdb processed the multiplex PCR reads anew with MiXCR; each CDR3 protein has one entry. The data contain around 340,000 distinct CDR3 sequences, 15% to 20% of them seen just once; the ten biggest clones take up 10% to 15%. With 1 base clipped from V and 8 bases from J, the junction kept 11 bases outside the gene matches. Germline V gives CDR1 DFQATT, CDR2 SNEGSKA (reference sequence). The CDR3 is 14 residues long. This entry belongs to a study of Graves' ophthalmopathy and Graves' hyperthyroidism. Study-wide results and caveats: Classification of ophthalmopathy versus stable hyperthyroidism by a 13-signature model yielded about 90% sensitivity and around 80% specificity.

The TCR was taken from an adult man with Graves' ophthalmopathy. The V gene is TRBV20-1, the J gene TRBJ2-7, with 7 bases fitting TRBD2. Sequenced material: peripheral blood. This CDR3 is CSARGGTGEGKQYF. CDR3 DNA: TGCAGTGCTAGAGGGGGGACTGGGGAGGGAAAGCAGTACTTC.